The 13 T cell receptor beta chains below all came from one sample that was sequenced in a study of vaccination and CD4 T cells after COVID-19. Cultured CD4+ T cells had their DNA profiled by the Oncomine TCR Beta short-read assay. Using its own MiXCR run on the PCR reads, TCRdb lists one record per CDR3 protein. The data contain 5,500 to 7,500 distinct CDR3 sequences, roughly 22% of them singletons. These TCRs' antigens remain unknown. The sample's treatment: approximately 9-day PBMC culture with coronavirus spike peptide pools or control peptides (ViraFEST assay). This sample comprised CD4+ T cells from blood, cultured in vitro, obtained after SARS-CoV-2 vaccination. Receptors were obtained from a human donor who had recovered from COVID-19.

By sample share, this clonotype is medium-sized. This sequence joins TRBV20-1 and TRBJ1-1, with unresolved D. The V end lost 1 base, the J end lost 3 bases, and 9 bases lay between the germline ends. CDR3 length equals 13 residues. The germline gives CDR1 DFQATT, CDR2 SNEGSKA (reference sequence). In DNA, the CDR3 is TGCAGTGCTAGAGTCTACGGGTACACTGAAGCTTTCTTT. Amino acid sequence: CSARVYGYTEAFF.

The sample holds a few counts of this clonotype. V usage is TRBV20-1 and J usage is TRBJ2-2; TRBD1 matches 8 bases. The CDR3 has 16 amino acids. Germline assignment: CDR1 DFQATT and CDR2 SNEGSKA (reference sequence). With V trimmed by 0 bases and J by 4 bases, 7 bases remained unmatched. CDR3 sequence (DNA): TGCAGTGCTAGAGATCGTGGACAGGGTTTCACCGGGGAGCTGTTTTTT. Amino acids: CSARDRGQGFTGELFF.

This chain connects TRBV24-1 to TRBJ2-3; 8 bases line up with TRBD2. The CDR3 loop spans 15 amino acids. Looked up from germline, CDR1 is KGHDR and CDR2 is SFDVKD. V was clipped by 5 bases and J by 4 bases; unmatched bases: 7. The CDR3 region is CATSASGGVADTQYF. In nucleotides, the CDR3 is TGTGCCACCAGTGCCAGCGGGGGCGTCGCAGATACGCAGTATTTT.

A few counts support this clonotype. The chain uses TRBV4-1 and TRBJ2-7; 11 bases are a match to TRBD1. The V gene's germline CDR1 is MGHRA and CDR2 YSYEKL. There are 15 residues in the CDR3. V was pared by 3 bases and J by 3 bases, with 4 bases of the junction left unmatched. CDR3 sequence (DNA): TGCGCCAGCAGCCAGGGACAGGGGGAAGGCTACGAGCAGTACTTC. Its translation: CASSQGQGEGYEQYF.

This clonotype was observed a handful of times. This chain connects TRBV6-5 to TRBJ1-6; D ambiguous. The CDR3 runs 15 residues. V lost 2 bases, J lost 0 bases, and 5 bases lay in between. Per germline, CDR1 MNHEY and CDR2 SVGAGI. The CDR3 DNA reads as TGTGCCAGCAGTTACCGGAGCTCCTATAATTCACCCCTCCACTTT. Residues: CASSYRSSYNSPLHF.

By its share, this clonotype is medium-sized. The chain recombines TRBV20-1 with TRBJ2-1; 9 bases line up with TRBD2. Germline CDR1 is DFQATT and CDR2 is SNEGSKA (reference sequence). This CDR3 comprises 14 residues. V dropped 2 bases and J dropped 2; count of bases not matched to a gene: 1. The CDR3 coding sequence is TGCAGTGCTAGACTAGCGGGAACCTACAATGAGCAGTTCTTC. Protein: CSARLAGTYNEQFF.

Only a few counts were recorded for this clonotype. The chain carries TRBV7-8 and TRBJ2-6; the D gene is possibly TRBD1 (5 bases). Trimming cost V 1 base and J 0 bases, with 10 bases left between them. The CDR3 is 17 amino acids. CDR1 is SGHVS, CDR2 FQNEAQ, per germline. CDR3 protein: CASSLVGVSSGANVLTF. In DNA, the CDR3 is TGTGCCAGCAGCTTAGTAGGGGTGAGCTCTGGGGCCAACGTCCTGACTTTC. The full variable domain, rest sourced from reference TRBV7-8 and TRBJ2-6, is GAGVSQSPRYKVAKRGQDVALRCDPISGHVSLFWYQQALGQGPEFLTYFQNEAQLDKSGLPSDRFFAERPEGSVSTLKIQRTQQEDSAVYLCASSLVGVSSGANVLTFGAGSRLTVL.

This clonotype was found a few times. The V gene is TRBV24-1, the J gene TRBJ1-1; D is uncertain. The CDR3 is made up of 13 amino acids. CDR1 is KGHDR and CDR2 is SFDVKD in the germline V gene. The germline V and J ends were trimmed by 0 bases and 4 bases, with 5 bases remaining between them. The CDR3, as DNA: TGTGCCACCAGTGATTTGTTGTCCACTGAAGCTTTCTTT. Amino acids: CATSDLLSTEAFF.

The chain recombines TRBV5-6 with TRBJ2-5; D remains ambiguous. CDR3 length equals 14 residues. The ends were cut back, 1 base at V and 2 bases at J, with 9 bases in the middle. From germline, CDR1 is SGHDT and CDR2 YYEEEE. CDR3 in amino acids: CASSLRRTQETQYF. The CDR3 DNA is TGTGCCAGCAGCTTGCGTCGGACGCAAGAGACCCAGTACTTC.

The V call is TRBV28, the J call TRBJ2-3; a weak D match, TRBD2 (6 bases). Deletions cut 7 bases from V and 2 bases from J, with 16 bases between. Germline CDR1 and CDR2: MDHEN and SYDVKM. The CDR3 is 15 residues long. The CDR3 is CASIPRAGPTDTQYF. The CDR3 nucleotides are TGTGCCAGCATACCACGCGCGGGACCCACAGATACGCAGTATTTT.

This clonotype was seen a few times. This sequence joins TRBV19 and TRBJ2-6; 7 bases align to TRBD1. With 3 bases clipped from V and 0 bases from J, the junction kept 5 bases outside the gene matches. The CDR3 extends over 17 amino acids. CDR1 is LNHDA, CDR2 SQIVND, per germline (reference sequence). For the CDR3, the DNA is TGTGCCAGTAGTATGGGACAGCGCTACTCTGGGGCCAACGTCCTGACTTTC. It yields the protein CASSMGQRYSGANVLTF.

This clonotype was observed a few times. The chain carries TRBV7-9 and TRBJ1-5; 8 bases map to TRBD1. CDR1 SEHNR and CDR2 FQNEAQ come from the germline V gene (reference sequence). The CDR3 spans 15 residues. The V and J ends lost 5 bases and 2 bases, in that order; junction bases with no gene match: 5. The CDR3 loop reads CASSRGQAGNQPQHF. DNA of the CDR3: TGTGCCAGCAGCCGGGGACAGGCGGGCAATCAGCCCCAGCATTTT.

This clonotype was observed a handful of times. The chain employs TRBV28 and TRBJ1-2; 7 bases map to TRBD1. The V segment lost 5 bases and the J segment 9 bases; nucleotides outside the gene matches: 6. Germline CDR1 MDHEN, CDR2 SYDVKM. CDR3 size: 12 residues. CDR3 DNA sequence: TGTGCCAGCAGTAATAACAGGGGAAGCTACACCTTC. It yields the protein CASSNNRGSYTF.